This TCR beta chain was sequenced for a study of blood T cell repertoires in COVID-19. This CDR3 region has 13 residues. V lost 2 bases, J lost 3 bases, and 8 bases lay in between. The germline V gene encodes CDR1 SGHRS and CDR2 YFSETQ. Some clones are missing from TCRdb's copy, which holds only in-frame ones; the method was immunoSEQ multiplex PCR. The sample gives 100,000 to 150,000 clones, about 74% of which show up once; approximately 6% is in the top ten. In its sample, this clone was seen a few times. This TCR came from a man older than 75 with COVID-19, enrolled during active disease. Source material: peripheral blood. This rearrangement joins TRBV5-1 to TRBJ2-5; the D gene is possibly TRBD1 (5 bases). CDR3 sequence reads: CASSLSGKETQYF. In DNA, the CDR3 is TGCGCCAGCAGCTTATCAGGGAAAGAGACCCAGTACTTC.